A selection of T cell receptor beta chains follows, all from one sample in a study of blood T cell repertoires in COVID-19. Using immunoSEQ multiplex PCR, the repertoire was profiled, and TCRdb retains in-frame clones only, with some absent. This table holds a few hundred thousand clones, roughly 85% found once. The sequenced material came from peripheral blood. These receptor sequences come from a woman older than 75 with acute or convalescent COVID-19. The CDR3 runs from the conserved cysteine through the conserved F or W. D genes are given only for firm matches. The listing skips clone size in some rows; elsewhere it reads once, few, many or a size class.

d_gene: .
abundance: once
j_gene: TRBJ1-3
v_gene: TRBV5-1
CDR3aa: CASSPDDRPSGNTIYF
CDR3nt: TGCGCCAGCAGCCCAGACGACAGGCCCTCTGGAAACACCATATATTTT

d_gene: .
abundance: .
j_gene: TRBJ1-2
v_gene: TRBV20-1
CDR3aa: CSASRGTRHYGYTF
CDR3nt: TGCAGTGCTAGTCGGGGTACGAGGCACTATGGCTACACCTTC

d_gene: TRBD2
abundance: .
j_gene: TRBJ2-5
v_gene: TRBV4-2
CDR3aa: CASSQRRLAGQETQYF
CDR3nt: TGTGCCAGCAGCCAGAGGCGACTAGCGGGACAAGAGACCCAGTACTTC

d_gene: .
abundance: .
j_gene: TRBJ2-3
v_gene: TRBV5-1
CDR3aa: CASSLVFAEKSDTQYF
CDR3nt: TGCGCCAGCAGCTTGGTTTTCGCGGAGAAATCAGATACGCAGTATTTT

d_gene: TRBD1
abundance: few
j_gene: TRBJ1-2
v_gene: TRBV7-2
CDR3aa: CASSSGQGPPKGYTF
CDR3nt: TGTGCCAGCAGCTCCGGACAGGGACCACCGAAAGGCTACACCTTC

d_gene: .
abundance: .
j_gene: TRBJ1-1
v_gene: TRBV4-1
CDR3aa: CASSQEPFGQANTEAFF
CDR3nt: TGCGCCAGCAGCCAAGAACCTTTTGGGCAGGCGAACACTGAAGCTTTCTTT

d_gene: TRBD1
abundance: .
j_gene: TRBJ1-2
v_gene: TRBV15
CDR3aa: CATSREGQGYYGYTF
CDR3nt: TGTGCCACCAGCAGAGAGGGACAGGGGTACTATGGCTACACCTTC

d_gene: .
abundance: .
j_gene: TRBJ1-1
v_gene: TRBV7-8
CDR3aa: CASSLDSSMNTEAFF
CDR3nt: TGTGCCAGCAGCTTGGACAGTTCGATGAACACTGAAGCTTTCTTT

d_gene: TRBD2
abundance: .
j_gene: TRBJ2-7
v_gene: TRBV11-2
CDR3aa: CASSLGSAGVPGEQYF
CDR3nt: TGTGCCAGCAGCTTAGGGTCGGCGGGGGTCCCTGGCGAGCAGTACTTC

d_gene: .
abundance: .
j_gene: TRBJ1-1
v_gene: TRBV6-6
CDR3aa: CASSLRRGPRLSEAFF
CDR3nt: TGTGCCAGCAGTCTAAGGAGGGGACCTAGGCTTAGCGAAGCTTTCTTT

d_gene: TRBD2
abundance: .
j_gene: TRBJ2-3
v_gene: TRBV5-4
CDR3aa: CASSPGGGPDTQYF
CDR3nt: TGTGCCAGCAGTCCCGGGGGGGGGCCCGATACGCAGTATTTT

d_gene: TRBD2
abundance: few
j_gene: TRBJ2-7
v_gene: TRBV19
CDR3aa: CASSIRPAIGLAGRSYEQYF
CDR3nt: TGTGCCAGTAGTATAAGGCCTGCCATCGGACTAGCGGGGAGATCCTACGAGCAGTACTTC

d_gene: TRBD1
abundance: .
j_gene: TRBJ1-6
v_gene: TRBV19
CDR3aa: CASSASLGQLNSPLHF
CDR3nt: TGTGCCAGTAGTGCCAGCTTGGGACAGCTAAATTCACCCCTCCACTTT

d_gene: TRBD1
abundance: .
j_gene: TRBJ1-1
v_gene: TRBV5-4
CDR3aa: CASSLQGAGTEAFF
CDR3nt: TGTGCCAGCAGCTTACAGGGGGCAGGCACTGAAGCTTTCTTT

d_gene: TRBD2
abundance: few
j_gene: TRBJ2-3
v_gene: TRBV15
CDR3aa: CATKEGLAGPIIQYF
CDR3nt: TGTGCCACCAAAGAAGGCCTAGCGGGTCCCATAATCCAGTATTTT

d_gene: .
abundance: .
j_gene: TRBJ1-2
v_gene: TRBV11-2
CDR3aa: CASSPGTSNYGYTF
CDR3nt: TGTGCCAGCAGCCCAGGGACTTCTAACTATGGCTACACCTTC

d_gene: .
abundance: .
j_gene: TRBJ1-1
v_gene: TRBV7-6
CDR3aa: CASSFGRHTEAFF
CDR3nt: TGTGCCAGTTCGTTCGGGAGACACACTGAAGCTTTCTTT

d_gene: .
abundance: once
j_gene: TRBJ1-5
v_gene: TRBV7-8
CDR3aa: CASSLVGRSTGNQPQHF
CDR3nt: TGTGCCAGCAGCTTAGTGGGCAGAAGCACGGGCAATCAGCCCCAGCATTTT

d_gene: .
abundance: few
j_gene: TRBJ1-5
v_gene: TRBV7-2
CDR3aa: CASSLTAHSNQPQHF
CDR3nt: TGTGCCAGCAGCTTAACAGCACATAGCAATCAGCCCCAGCATTTT

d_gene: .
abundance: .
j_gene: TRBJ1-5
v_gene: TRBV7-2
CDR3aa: CASSLGGSVGQPQHF
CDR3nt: TGTGCCAGCAGCTTAGGCGGGTCAGTGGGGCAGCCCCAGCATTTT

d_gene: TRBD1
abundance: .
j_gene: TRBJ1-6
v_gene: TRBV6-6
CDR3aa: CASSYGTGDSPLHF
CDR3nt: TGTGCCAGCAGTTACGGTACAGGGGACTCACCCCTCCACTTT

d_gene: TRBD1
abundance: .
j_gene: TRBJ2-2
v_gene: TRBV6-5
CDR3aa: CASSPTGGKTGELFF
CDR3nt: TGTGCCAGCAGTCCAACAGGGGGCAAGACCGGGGAGCTGTTTTTT